Each of the 27 T cell receptor beta chains below was sequenced from the same sample in a study of T cell responses to AZD1222 COVID-19 vaccine. Method: immunoSEQ multiplex PCR; TCRdb's copy keeps in-frame clones and lacks some. The repertoire holds 98,000 or so clones, with about 88% as singletons. The source material was peripheral blood, sampled on day 0 of AZD1222 vaccination. The receptors originated from an adult in good health.

This CDR3 reads CASSRRVPGSFQPQHF. The DNA of the CDR3 is TGTGCCAGCAGTCGCCGCGTTCCAGGGAGTTTTCAGCCCCAGCATTTT. The rearrangement joins TRBV28 to TRBJ1-5, with a weak D call TRBD1 (5 bases). Looked up from germline, CDR1 is MDHEN and CDR2 is SYDVKM. The CDR3 is 16 amino acids. The V and J ends lost 5 bases and 6 bases respectively, with 20 bases between them.

The rearrangement links TRBV19 to TRBJ2-1; D could derive from TRBD1 or TRBD2 (5 bases each). Per the germline V gene, CDR1 is LNHDA and CDR2 is SQIVND (reference sequence). The CDR3 sequence is 11 residues long. The CDR3 DNA is TGTGCAACCGGGACCTTGGGTGAGCAGTTCTTC. This gives the protein CATGTLGEQFF.

CDR3 sequence reads: CASSFLGRGPRTDTQYF. In DNA form, the CDR3 reads TGTGCCAGCAGCTTTCTCGGAAGGGGGCCCCGCACAGATACGCAGTATTTT. The rearrangement uses TRBV7-3 and TRBJ2-3; 7 nucleotides agree with TRBD1. V trimming: 3 bases; J trimming: 1 base; junction bases outside the gene matches: 10. CDR1 is SGHTA, CDR2 FQGTGA, per germline. CDR3 length: 17 amino acids.

The V call is TRBV19, the J call TRBJ1-1, with 9 bases that match TRBD1. This CDR3 spans 15 amino acids. The V gene end was trimmed by 3 bases and the J gene end by 10 bases; junction bases not matched to a gene: 12. CDR1 is LNHDA and CDR2 is SQIVND in the germline V gene (reference sequence). The CDR3 DNA sequence: TGTGCCAGTAGTATCGGGGTACAGGGGGCTGGAGGAGCTTTCTTT. Translating gives CASSIGVQGAGGAFF.

A single count supports this clone. The genes are TRBV10-3 and TRBJ2-7; TRBD1 aligns across 8 bases. Germline loops: CDR1 ENHRY, CDR2 SYGVKD. This CDR3 is 14 amino acids long. Losses at the gene ends were 5 bases for V and 2 bases for J; bases not matched to a gene: 5. CDR3 protein: CAISIGQGPYEQYF. The CDR3 coding sequence is TGTGCCATCAGTATAGGACAGGGCCCCTACGAGCAGTACTTC.

This rearrangement joins TRBV4-1 to TRBJ1-2; TRBD1 aligns across 7 bases. J gave up 8 bases and V 2 bases, and 11 bases lay outside the gene matches. Germline-derived CDR1 and CDR2 are MGHRA and YSYEKL. The CDR3 consists of 15 residues. Here the CDR3 reads CASSQHGQVFMGYTF. The CDR3 bases are TGCGCCAGCAGCCAACACGGACAGGTGTTTATGGGCTACACCTTC.

In this sample, this clone turned up once. The chain employs TRBV6-5 and TRBJ2-5; either TRBD1 or TRBD2 may fit D (5 bases each). V was cut by 0 bases and J by 4 bases, with 15 bases left in between. The CDR3 runs 16 residues. CDR1 and CDR2 from the germline V gene are MNHEY and SVGAGI. DNA for the CDR3: TGTGCCAGCAGTTACTCTAGAGACCCGGGGCCAGAGACCCAGTACTTC. Its protein product is CASSYSRDPGPETQYF.

CDR3 DNA sequence: TGTGCCATCAGTGAGGAAGCCTACGAGCAGTACTTC. Its translation: CAISEEAYEQYF. The rearrangement joins TRBV10-3 to TRBJ2-7, with unresolved D. Trimming pared 2 bases from V and 2 bases from J, leaving 4 bases between. The CDR3 extends over 12 amino acids. Germline loops: CDR1 ENHRY, CDR2 SYGVKD.

The chain couples TRBV7-9 to TRBJ1-1; 8 bases fit TRBD1. The ends lost 4 bases at V and 1 base at J; junction bases unmatched: 8. CDR1 SEHNR and CDR2 FQNEAQ come from the germline V gene (reference sequence). This CDR3 is built from 16 residues. The CDR3 loop reads CASSSQRTGTNTEAFF. CDR3 sequence (DNA): TGTGCCAGCAGCTCCCAGAGGACAGGGACGAACACTGAAGCTTTCTTT.

The chain links TRBV4-1 to TRBJ1-4, with D maybe TRBD1 (5 bases). V dropped 4 bases and J dropped 3 bases, with 18 bases sitting between them. The length of the CDR3 is 17 residues. Germline V gives CDR1 MGHRA, CDR2 YSYEKL. The CDR3 is CASSRGGDWQANEKLFF. As DNA, the CDR3 is TGCGCCAGCAGCCGGGGCGGGGACTGGCAGGCTAATGAAAAACTGTTTTTT.

The J gene is TRBJ1-2, the V gene TRBV15; 8 bases agree with TRBD1. The length of the CDR3 is 16 residues. V shed 4 bases and J 0 bases; nucleotides not matched to a gene: 7. Germline CDR1 and CDR2: LNHNV and YYDKDF (reference sequence). The CDR3 loop is CATSNLEQGANYGYTF. The CDR3 region has the DNA TGTGCCACCAGCAACCTGGAACAGGGGGCTAACTATGGCTACACCTTC.

The genes are TRBV6-5 and TRBJ2-5, with 10 bases identical to TRBD1. In germline, CDR1 is MNHEY, CDR2 SVGAGI. The length of the CDR3 is 15 residues. Germline trimming cut 6 bases from V and 2 bases from J; bases unmatched to any gene: 6. The CDR3 is CASSRRTGGQETQYF. CDR3 sequence (DNA): TGTGCCAGCAGCCGTCGGACAGGGGGACAAGAGACCCAGTACTTC.

The chain links TRBV4-1 to TRBJ2-7; D unresolved. The V end lost 1 base, the J end lost 1 base, and 14 bases lay between the germline ends. The CDR3 spans 16 residues. CDR1 and CDR2 from the germline V gene are MGHRA and YSYEKL. The CDR3 bases are TGCGCCAGCAGCCAAGTGGTAAGAGGTGGATCCTACGAGCAGTACTTC. Translated, it gives CASSQVVRGGSYEQYF.

To note about this clone: No conserved phenylalanine or tryptophan ends this CDR3, so it is likely a read error. V and J are TRBV24-1 and TRBJ1-6; possibly TRBD1 for D (6 bases). This CDR3 has 19 amino acids. V lost 2 bases and J 8 bases, leaving 24 bases between the germline ends. Germline V gives CDR1 KGHDR, CDR2 SFDVKD. For the CDR3, the DNA is TGTGCCACCAGTGATTCCCCCGGGGGGGCGGGTTCGAAGCATTCACCCCTCCACCTT. This encodes CATSDSPGGAGSKHSPLHL.

The chain recombines TRBV6-6 with TRBJ1-4; 7 nucleotides line up with TRBD1. Germline V gene lookup returns CDR1 MNHNY and CDR2 SVGAGI (reference sequence). The CDR3 contains 15 residues. With V trimmed by 4 bases and J by 3 bases, 5 bases remained unmatched. CDR3 coding DNA: TGTGCCAGCAGTTCCTTAGACAGGGCTAATGAAAAACTGTTTTTT. This codes for CASSSLDRANEKLFF.

The chain is built from TRBV19 and TRBJ1-2; the D gene is possibly TRBD1 (6 bases). This CDR3 is 12 amino acids long. V was pared by 4 bases and J by 8 bases, with 11 bases between. Germline CDR1 is LNHDA and CDR2 is SQIVND (reference sequence). CDR3 in amino acids: CASSTGQRGYTF. The CDR3 DNA reads TGTGCCAGTAGTACGGGACAACGCGGCTACACCTTC.

The J gene is TRBJ2-7, the V gene TRBV14, with 9 bases lining up with TRBD1. The CDR3 is 15 amino acids. Germline-derived CDR1 and CDR2 are SGHDN and FVKESK. V gave up 6 bases and J gave up 1 base; unmatched junction bases: 7. In DNA form, the CDR3 reads TGTGCCAGCAGGCCCGGGACAGGGCCATCCTACGAGCAGTACTTC. It codes for CASRPGTGPSYEQYF. The variable domain in full, with the rest retrieved from reference TRBV14 and TRBJ2-7, is EAGVTQFPSHSVIEKGQTVTLRCDPISGHDNLYWYRRVMGKEIKFLLHFVKESKQDESGMPNNRFLAERTGGTYSTLKVQPAELEDSGVYFCASRPGTGPSYEQYFGPGTRLTVT.

This clone was picked up one time. This chain uses TRBV5-1 with TRBJ1-1; the D gene is possibly TRBD1 (6 bases). Germline V CDR1 and CDR2: SGHRS, YFSETQ. V was trimmed by 0 bases and J by 6 bases, leaving 15 bases between them. This CDR3 contains 15 residues. CDR3 coding DNA: TGCGCCAGCAGCTTGGCCCTTTCTGAGGGGGCTGAAGCTTTCTTT. Protein product: CASSLALSEGAEAFF. Drawing the rest from reference TRBV5-1 and TRBJ1-1, the complete variable domain is KAGVTQTPRYLIKTRGQQVTLSCSPISGHRSVSWYQQTPGQGLQFLFEYFSETQRNKGNFPGRFSGRQFSNSRSEMNVSTLELGDSALYLCASSLALSEGAEAFFGQGTRLTVV.

The J gene is TRBJ1-1, the V gene TRBV11-2, with D possibly TRBD1 on 5 matching bases. The CDR3 extends over 15 amino acids. Trimming left V 1 base short and J 0 bases short, with 9 bases between. Germline V gives CDR1 SGHAT, CDR2 FQNNGV. DNA for the CDR3: TGTGCCAGCAGCTTAGGCTGGACAATGAACACTGAAGCTTTCTTT. Encoded protein: CASSLGWTMNTEAFF.

The J gene is TRBJ1-1, the V gene TRBV19; TRBD1 might be the D (6 bases). The germline V gene has CDR1 LNHDA and CDR2 SQIVND (reference sequence). The CDR3 consists of 13 residues. The V end lost 5 bases, the J end lost 4 bases, and 11 bases lay between the germline ends. DNA for the CDR3: TGTGCCAGTAGTGCAAACAGGGTCACTGAAGCTTTCTTT. Translating gives CASSANRVTEAFF.

The rearrangement joins TRBV11-3 to TRBJ2-2, with D perhaps matching TRBD1 (6 bases). Germline CDR1 SGHNT, CDR2 YENEEA. This CDR3 comprises 14 residues. Trimming took 6 bases from V and 1 from J, leaving 9 bases between them. CDR3 sequence: CASSQTGNTGELFF. In nucleotides, the CDR3 is TGTGCCAGCAGTCAGACAGGGAACACCGGGGAGCTGTTTTTT.

The chain carries TRBV27 and TRBJ2-3, with D perhaps given as TRBD1 or TRBD2 (6 bases each). Between the trimmed V and J ends, which lost 10 bases and 2 bases, there was a span of 22 bases. The CDR3 sequence is 16 residues long. The germline CDR1 and CDR2 sequences are MNHEY and SMNVEV (reference sequence). Here the CDR3 reads CATRRNWGAATDTQYF. The DNA for the CDR3 is TGTGCCACCCGACGCAATTGGGGGGCCGCCACAGATACGCAGTATTTT.

The V call is TRBV5-1, the J call TRBJ2-5; 7 nucleotides agree with TRBD1. Looked up from germline, CDR1 is SGHRS and CDR2 is YFSETQ. This CDR3 contains 13 residues. J gave up 1 base and V 7 bases, and 4 bases lay outside the gene matches. CDR3 residues: CASARTGQETQYF. The CDR3 DNA reads TGCGCCAGCGCGAGGACAGGCCAAGAGACCCAGTACTTC.

This rearrangement joins TRBV6-1 to TRBJ1-5; D is uncertain. The CDR3 loop spans 15 amino acids. The V gene's germline CDR1 is MNHNS and CDR2 SASEGT. V lost 2 bases and J lost 1, with 9 bases in between. In DNA, the CDR3 is TGTGCCAGCAGTGAATCCCAAGCGAGCAATCAGCCCCAGCATTTT. It encodes CASSESQASNQPQHF.

V is TRBV2 and J is TRBJ2-7, with 8 positions matching TRBD2. The CDR3 has 15 residues. CDR1 is SNHLY and CDR2 is FYNNEI in the germline V gene. V was clipped by 5 bases and J by 6 bases; unmatched bases: 12. CDR3 in DNA: TGTGCCAGCAGTCTACGGGGGGGCCATCGGGTCGAGCAGTACTTC. It codes for CASSLRGGHRVEQYF.

The chain carries TRBV3-1 (or the pseudogene TRBV3-2) and TRBJ2-2; unclear D gene. V was clipped by 5 bases and J by 7 bases, with 5 bases between them. CDR3 length: 11 residues. Per germline, CDR1 LGHDT and CDR2 YNNKEL (reference sequence). The CDR3 loop reads CASSLVGELFF. CDR3 DNA sequence: TGTGCCAGCAGCTTAGTCGGGGAGCTGTTTTTT.

The rearrangement uses TRBV4-1 and TRBJ1-3, with TRBD1 identical over 7 bases. Germline V CDR1 and CDR2: MGHRA, YSYEKL. V was pared by 4 bases and J by 4 bases, with 7 bases of the junction left unmatched. The CDR3 has 15 amino acids. CDR3 DNA sequence: TGCGCCAGCAGCCTCCGGGACAGCTCAGGAAACACCATATATTTT. This sequence encodes CASSLRDSSGNTIYF.